This is a list of T cell receptor beta chains from one sample in a study of T cells in Graves' hyperthyroidism and ophthalmopathy. TCRdb independently ran MiXCR on the multiplex PCR reads; one entry per CDR3 protein. Of hundreds of thousands of distinct CDR3 sequences detected, approximately 19% appear once; the ten largest clones hold around 4%. Material: blood. These receptors all stem from a woman in her late teens or twenties with Graves' hyperthyroidism. CDR3s include the opening cysteine and the closing phenylalanine or tryptophan. The order of the fields is clone size, D gene, V gene, J gene, CDR3 protein, CDR3 DNA. A D gene is named only where the DNA matches it firmly. Clone size appears in some rows only: once, few, many, or a class for an expanded clone.

many	.	TRBV7-8	TRBJ2-5	CASISKETQYF	TGTGCCAGCATTTCCAAAGAGACCCAGTACTTC
many	TRBD1	TRBV5-1	TRBJ1-1	CASSLVGTGASDEAFF	TGCGCCAGCAGCTTGGTTGGGACAGGTGCGTCCGATGAAGCTTTCTTT
many	.	TRBV20-1	TRBJ1-1	CSAVGRRTKAFF	TGCAGTGCTGTGGGGAGGAGGACTAAAGCTTTCTTT
many	.	TRBV5-1	TRBJ2-7	CASSTGQIYEQYF	TGCGCCAGCAGCACCGGACAGATCTACGAGCAGTACTTC
many	TRBD1	TRBV6-4	TRBJ2-5	CASRDRVWKNTRERETQYF	TGTGCCAGCAGGGACAGGGTTTGGAAGAACACCAGGGAGCGAGAGACCCAGTACTTC
.	.	TRBV6-4	TRBJ2-5	CASTATLTQETQYF	TGTGCCAGCACTGCCACCCTTACCCAAGAGACCCAGTACTTC
few	TRBD1	TRBV4-1	TRBJ1-5	CASSQDMASGGNRRHF	TGCGCCAGCAGCCAAGATATGGCGTCAGGGGGCAACCGCCGGCATTTT
.	.	TRBV9	TRBJ1-2	CASSVGTGRASPDYGYTF	TGTGCCAGCAGCGTAGGCACGGGAAGGGCCAGCCCTGACTATGGCTACACCTTC
many	.	TRBV28	TRBJ1-1	CASLGLGEAFF	TGTGCCAGCTTGGGCTTGGGTGAAGCTTTCTTT
.	.	TRBV19	TRBJ1-1	CASDSGESLTEAFF	TGTGCCAGTGATTCAGGGGAGTCGCTCACTGAAGCTTTCTTT
many	.	TRBV11-2	TRBJ2-5	CASSFLREETQYF	TGTGCCAGCAGCTTCCTCCGGGAGGAGACCCAGTACTTC